This T cell receptor (beta chain) was sequenced for a study of blood T cells in healthy people across ages. Concerning this clonotype: Its cognate antigen is unknown.

This CDR3 is 15 amino acids long. Trimming shortened V by 3 bases and J by 6 bases, and 18 bases separated the two germline ends. In germline, CDR1 is MNHEY, CDR2 SVGEGT. General study findings and limits: Not knowing donor CMV status may have confounded expanded clonotype changes. Considered underestimates were the diversity estimates obtained from one million T cells.

The use of a sample-barcoded 5' primer and a J-beta primer mix characterized a second PCR of roughly 6 to 11 cycles. Via MiXCR, TCRdb re-called the 5' RACE reads, giving one row per CDR3 protein. The repertoire has 1.2 million to 1.5 million distinct CDR3 sequences, 55% to 75% of them found once; the top ten carry under 8.5%. The study isolated at least 6.5 million PBMCs from each sample. This receptor was obtained from a man aged 18-30 years in good health. This sequence joins TRBV6-2 or TRBV6-3 and TRBJ2-7; weak D call: TRBD1 (6 bases). The sequencing sample was made of blood. CDR3 residues: CASSYQQGWAAEQYF. Written as DNA, the CDR3 is TGTGCCAGCAGTTATCAACAGGGATGGGCAGCCGAGCAGTACTTC.